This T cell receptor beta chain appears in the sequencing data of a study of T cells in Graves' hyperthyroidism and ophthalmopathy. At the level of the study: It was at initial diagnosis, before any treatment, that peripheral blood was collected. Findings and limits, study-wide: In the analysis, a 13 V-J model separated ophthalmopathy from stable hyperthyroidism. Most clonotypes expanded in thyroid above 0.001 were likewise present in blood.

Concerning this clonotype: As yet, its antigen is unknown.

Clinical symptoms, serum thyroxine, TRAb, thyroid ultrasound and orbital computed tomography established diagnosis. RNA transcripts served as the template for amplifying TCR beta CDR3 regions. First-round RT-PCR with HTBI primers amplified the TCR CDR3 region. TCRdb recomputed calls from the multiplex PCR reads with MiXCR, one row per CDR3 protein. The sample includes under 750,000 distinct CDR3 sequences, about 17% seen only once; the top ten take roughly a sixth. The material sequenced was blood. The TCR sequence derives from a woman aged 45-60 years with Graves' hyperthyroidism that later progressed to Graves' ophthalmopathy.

CDR3 protein: CSARDAFTGMQETQYF. CDR3 nucleotides: TGCAGTGCTAGAGATGCTTTCACCGGGATGCAAGAGACCCAGTACTTC. V is TRBV20-1 and J is TRBJ2-5; tentative D call: TRBD2 (5 bases). The CDR3 length is 16 residues. The germline CDR1 and CDR2 sequences are DFQATT and SNEGSKA (reference sequence). Trimming took off 0 bases at V and 2 bases at J, with 16 bases between the two ends.